The source of this T cell receptor beta chain is a study of beta chain features in type 1 diabetes. Whole-study findings and limits: VDJ junctions from type 1 diabetes patients carried fewer insertions and larger deletions. Moderate but significant shortening of TCRB CDR3s was recorded in all four CD4+ subsets from Type 1 diabetes patients.

CD4+ naive, central memory, regulatory and stem cell-like memory cells were sorted via CD45RO/CCR7/CD25/CD127/CD95/CD27. As to this clone: The antigen remains undetermined.

The study reverse transcribed the entire isolated RNA, so it sequenced expressed TCRB transcripts. The data were produced by immunoSEQ multiplex PCR, yet TCRdb's version contains in-frame clones alone and is incomplete. The sample has 150,000 to 200,000 clones; 63% are singletons. Sequenced material: naive CD4+ T cells from blood. The clonotype was recovered from a man younger than 45 with type 1 diabetes.

CDR3 sequence reads: CASSLLQGATAAFF. CDR3 nucleotide sequence: TGCGCCAGCAGCCTCCTCCAAGGGGCCACAGCAGCTTTCTTT. The chain uses TRBV4-3 and TRBJ1-1, with a possible D match to TRBD1 (5 bases). The CDR3 totals 14 residues. Germline loops: CDR1 LGHNA, CDR2 YSLEER. Trimming removed 4 bases from V and 10 bases from J, with 19 bases in between.